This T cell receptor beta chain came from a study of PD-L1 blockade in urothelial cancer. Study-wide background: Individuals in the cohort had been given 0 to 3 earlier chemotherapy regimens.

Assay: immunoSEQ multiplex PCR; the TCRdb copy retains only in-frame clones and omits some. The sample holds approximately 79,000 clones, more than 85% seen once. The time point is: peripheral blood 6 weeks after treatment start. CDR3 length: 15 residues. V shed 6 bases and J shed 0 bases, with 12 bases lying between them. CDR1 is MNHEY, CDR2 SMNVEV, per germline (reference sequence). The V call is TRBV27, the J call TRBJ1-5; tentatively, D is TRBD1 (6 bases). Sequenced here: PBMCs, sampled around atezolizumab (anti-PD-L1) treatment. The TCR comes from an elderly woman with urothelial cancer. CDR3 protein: CASSPGTYSNQPQHF. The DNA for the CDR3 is TGTGCCAGCAGCCCCGGGACATATAGCAATCAGCCCCAGCATTTT.